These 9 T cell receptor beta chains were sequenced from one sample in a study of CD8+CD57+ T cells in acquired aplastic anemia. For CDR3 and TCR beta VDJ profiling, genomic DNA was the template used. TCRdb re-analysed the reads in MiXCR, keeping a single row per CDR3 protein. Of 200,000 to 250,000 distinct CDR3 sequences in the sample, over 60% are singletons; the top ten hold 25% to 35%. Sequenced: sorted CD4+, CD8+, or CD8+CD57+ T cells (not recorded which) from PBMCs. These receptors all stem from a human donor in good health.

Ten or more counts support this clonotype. CDR3 in amino acids: CSARRRDWTGELFF. CDR3 in DNA: TGCAGTGCTAGACGGCGGGACTGGACCGGGGAGCTGTTTTTT. The chain carries TRBV20-1 and TRBJ2-2, with D possibly TRBD2 on 6 matching bases. Germline V gene lookup returns CDR1 DFQATT and CDR2 SNEGSKA (reference sequence). This CDR3 region has 14 residues. The V end lost 2 bases, the J end lost 5 bases, and 12 bases lay between the germline ends.

The CDR3 DNA follows: TGTGCCAGTAGAACCACACAGGGGAACACTGAAGCTTTCTTT. Amino acid sequence: CASRTTQGNTEAFF. V and J are TRBV19 and TRBJ1-1; possibly TRBD1 for D (6 bases). The CDR3 extends over 14 amino acids. The germline gives CDR1 LNHDA, CDR2 SQIVND (reference sequence). Trimming shortened V by 6 bases and J by 1 base, and 12 bases separated the two germline ends. Full variable domain (remainder filled in from reference TRBV19 and TRBJ1-1): DGGITQSPKYLFRKEGQNVTLSCEQNLNHDAMYWYRQDPGQGLRLIYYSQIVNDFQKGDIAEGYSVSREKKESFPLTVTSAQKNPTAFYLCASRTTQGNTEAFFGQGTRLTVV.

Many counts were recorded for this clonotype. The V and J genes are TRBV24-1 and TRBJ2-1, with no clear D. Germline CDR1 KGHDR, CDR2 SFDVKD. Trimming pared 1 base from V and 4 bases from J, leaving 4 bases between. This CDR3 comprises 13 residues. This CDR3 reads CATSDLGYNEQFF. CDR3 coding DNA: TGTGCCACCAGTGATTTAGGATACAATGAGCAGTTCTTC.

CDR3 nucleotides: TGCAGCGTTGAAGAAGCTAGCGGAGGGCAGTTCTTC. The encoded protein is CSVEEASGGQFF. This rearrangement joins TRBV29-1 to TRBJ2-1; TRBD2 agrees at 7 bases. Germline V CDR1 and CDR2: SQVTM, ANQGSEA. The CDR3 covers 12 residues. The junction had 5 bases not matched to a gene; V was cut back by 0 bases and J by 12 bases.

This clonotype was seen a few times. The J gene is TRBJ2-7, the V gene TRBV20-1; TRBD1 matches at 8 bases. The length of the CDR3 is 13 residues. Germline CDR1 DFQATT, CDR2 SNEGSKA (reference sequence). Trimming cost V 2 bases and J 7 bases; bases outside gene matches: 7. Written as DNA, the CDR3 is TGCAGTGCTAGACCCGGACAGGGTGGAGAGCAGTACTTC. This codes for CSARPGQGGEQYF.

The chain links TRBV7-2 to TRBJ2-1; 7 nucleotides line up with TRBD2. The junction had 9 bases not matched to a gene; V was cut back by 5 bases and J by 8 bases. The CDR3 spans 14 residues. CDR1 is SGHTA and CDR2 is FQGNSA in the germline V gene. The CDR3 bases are TGTGCCAGCAGCCTCCTTCAGCGGGAACATGAGCAGTTCTTC. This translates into CASSLLQREHEQFF.

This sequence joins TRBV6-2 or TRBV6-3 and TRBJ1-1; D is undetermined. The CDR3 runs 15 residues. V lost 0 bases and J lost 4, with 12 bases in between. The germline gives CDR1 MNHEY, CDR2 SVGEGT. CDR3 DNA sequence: TGTGCCAGCAGTTACTCGATGGGATTCGCCACTGAAGCTTTCTTT. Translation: CASSYSMGFATEAFF.

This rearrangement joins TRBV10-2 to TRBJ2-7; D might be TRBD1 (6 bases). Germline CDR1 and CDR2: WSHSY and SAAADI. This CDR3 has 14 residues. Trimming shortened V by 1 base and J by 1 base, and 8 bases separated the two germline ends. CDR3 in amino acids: CASSEYRASYEQYF. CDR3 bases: TGCGCCAGCAGTGAGTACAGGGCATCCTACGAGCAGTACTTC.

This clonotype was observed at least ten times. CDR3 bases: TGTGCCAGCAGTGATGGGACAGGGGATAACTATGGCTACACCTTC. Its protein product is CASSDGTGDNYGYTF. The chain is built from TRBV6-4 and TRBJ1-2; TRBD1 matches 10 bases. The germline V gene encodes CDR1 MRHNA and CDR2 SNTAGT. The CDR3 has 15 residues. Trimming took 3 bases from V and 1 from J; bases not matched to a gene: 2.